The following is a T cell receptor beta chain sequence with its context. Its antigen is unidentified. These data belong to a study of cytomegalovirus exposure and HLA in healthy donors. General study findings and limits: Available immune exposure information covered CMV serostatus only. HLA-A and HLA-B allele assignments for most subjects were reportedly predicted accurately using TCR beta sequences. The authors considered a cluster of highly shared sequence variants likely to be a sequencing artifact.

Germline V CDR1 and CDR2: MGHDK, SYGVNS. V lost 5 bases, J lost 4 bases, and 5 bases lay in between. CDR3 length equals 11 residues. Primers: 60 Vbeta forward and 13 Jbeta reverse. The method was immunoSEQ multiplex PCR; TCRdb's version includes in-frame clones alone and lacks a portion of them. The repertoire has around 54,000 clones, about three quarters of them found once; the top ten carry around 8.1%. The TCR originated in a man between 25 and 39 years old in good health and CMV-seropositive. The chain employs TRBV25-1 and TRBJ1-2, with D uncertain. The specimen sequenced was PBMCs. This chain's CDR3 is CASSRLYGYTF. As DNA, the CDR3 is TGTGCCAGCAGTCGACTCTATGGCTACACCTTC.